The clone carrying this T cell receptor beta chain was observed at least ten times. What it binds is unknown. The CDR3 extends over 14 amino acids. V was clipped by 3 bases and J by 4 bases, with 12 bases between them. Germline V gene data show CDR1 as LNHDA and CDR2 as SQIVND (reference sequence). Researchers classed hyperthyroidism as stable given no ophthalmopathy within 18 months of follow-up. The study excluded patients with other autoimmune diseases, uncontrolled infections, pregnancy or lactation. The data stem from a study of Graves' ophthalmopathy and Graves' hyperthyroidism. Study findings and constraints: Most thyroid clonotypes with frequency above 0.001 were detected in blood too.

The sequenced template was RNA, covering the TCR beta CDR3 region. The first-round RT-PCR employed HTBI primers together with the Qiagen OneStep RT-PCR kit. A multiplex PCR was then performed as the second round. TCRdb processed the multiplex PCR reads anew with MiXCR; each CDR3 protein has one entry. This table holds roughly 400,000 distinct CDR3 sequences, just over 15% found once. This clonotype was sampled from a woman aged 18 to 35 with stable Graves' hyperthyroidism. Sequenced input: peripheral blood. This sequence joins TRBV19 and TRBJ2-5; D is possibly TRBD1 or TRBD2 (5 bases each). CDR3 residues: CASSIGAGRETQYF. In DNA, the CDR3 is TGTGCCAGTAGTATCGGGGCAGGGAGAGAGACCCAGTACTTC. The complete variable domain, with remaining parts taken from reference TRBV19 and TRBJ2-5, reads DGGITQSPKYLFRKEGQNVTLSCEQNLNHDAMYWYRQDPGQGLRLIYYSQIVNDFQKGDIAEGYSVSREKKESFPLTVTSAQKNPTAFYLCASSIGAGRETQYFGPGTRLLVL.